These T cell receptor beta chains were read from a single sample in a study of T cell changes during pregnancy in multiple sclerosis. Only in-frame clones appear in the TCRdb table, and some are missing; sequencing was by immunoSEQ multiplex PCR. The sample has just under 60,000 clones; 92% are singletons. The sample was peripheral blood, taken in the first trimester of pregnancy. Source of these receptors: a female donor with multiple sclerosis, enrolled in a pregnancy study. CDR3s include the opening cysteine and the closing phenylalanine or tryptophan. The D gene is left open where the match is weak. Clone size is given for some rows only: seen once, a few or many times, or a class if the clone is expanded.

V gene	D gene	clone size	J gene	CDR3 DNA	CDR3 protein
TRBV7-2	TRBD2	.	TRBJ2-1	TGTGCCAGCAGCCCGGGACTAGCGGGGGGTAATGAGCAGTTCTTC	CASSPGLAGGNEQFF
TRBV7-9	TRBD2	.	TRBJ2-4	TGTGCCAGCAGCGGACGGACTAGCGGGGGCACTGTCGTTCAGTACTTC	CASSGRTSGGTVVQYF
TRBV9	.	.	TRBJ2-5	TGTGCCAGCAGCGTAGAAGGCGGTCAAGAGACCCAGTACTTC	CASSVEGGQETQYF
TRBV7-2	.	.	TRBJ1-3	TGTGCCAGCAGCTCAGTAATGGGGCCTGGAAACACCATATATTTT	CASSSVMGPGNTIYF
TRBV27	.	.	TRBJ1-5	TGTGCCAGCAGTCTTGGCGGACAGTTGTTCAATCAGCCCCAGCATTTT	CASSLGGQLFNQPQHF
TRBV19	.	once	TRBJ2-1	TGTGCCAGTAGTTTATGGGCAGAGCAGTTCTTC	CASSLWAEQFF
TRBV10-3	TRBD1	.	TRBJ1-6	TGTGCCATCAGCGGACAGGCGGCTTCACCCCTCCACTTT	CAISGQAASPLHF
TRBV18	.	.	TRBJ2-5	TGTGCCAGCTCTCCTAACCAAGAGACCCAGTACTTC	CASSPNQETQYF
TRBV6-5	.	.	TRBJ2-7	TGTGCCAGCAGTTACTCACTAGTAGACTACGAGCAGTACTTC	CASSYSLVDYEQYF
TRBV6-1	.	.	TRBJ1-3	TGTGCCAGCAGTGCAATACAGGGTAGCACCTCTGGAAACACCATATATTTT	CASSAIQGSTSGNTIYF
TRBV5-6	TRBD1	.	TRBJ2-7	TGTGCCAGCAGCTTTCACAGGGGTAGCTCCTACGAGCAGTACTTC	CASSFHRGSSYEQYF
TRBV7-2	TRBD2	.	TRBJ2-7	TGTGCCAGCAGTCCAGACGGCGGGGGGGGCGAGCAGTACTTC	CASSPDGGGGEQYF
TRBV7-2	.	.	TRBJ1-2	TGTGCCAGCAGCTTAGGTGGTGAGGCTGCGAGGGGCTACACCTTC	CASSLGGEAARGYTF
TRBV12-5	.	.	TRBJ2-7	TGTGCTAGTTCCCAACTGGGCAGGCAGTTTACCTACGAGCAGTACTTC	CASSQLGRQFTYEQYF
TRBV19	.	.	TRBJ2-7	TGTGCCAGTAGTATAGAACTTCTAGGCTCGTACGAGCAGTACTTC	CASSIELLGSYEQYF
TRBV7-3	TRBD2	.	TRBJ2-4	TGTGCCAGCAGCTTAATGGGGACTAGCACGGACATTCAGTACTTC	CASSLMGTSTDIQYF
TRBV5-7	TRBD1	.	TRBJ1-5	TGTGCCAGCAGCGGGACAGGGGGAAATCAGCCCCAGCATTTT	CASSGTGGNQPQHF
TRBV9	.	.	TRBJ2-7	TGTGCCAGCAGCGTAGGTGCGGAAAGGACCTACGAGCAGTACTTC	CASSVGAERTYEQYF
TRBV6-1	TRBD1	.	TRBJ1-1	TGTGCCAGCAGCCCGACAGGGGTCACTGAAGCTTTCTTT	CASSPTGVTEAFF
TRBV11-2	TRBD2	.	TRBJ2-3	TGTGCCAGCAGCCGTGGACTAGCGATTAGCACAGATACGCAGTATTTT	CASSRGLAISTDTQYF
TRBV7-2	TRBD2	.	TRBJ2-1	TGTGCCAGCAGGGGTCCGGGACTAGCGGGGGGGAGGAATGAGCAGTTCTTC	CASRGPGLAGGRNEQFF
TRBV6-5	TRBD1	.	TRBJ1-2	TGTGCCAGCAGTGACAGGGGCGGGTATGGCTACACCTTC	CASSDRGGYGYTF
TRBV5-4	.	once	TRBJ2-3	TGTGCCAGCAGCCCCCCACAGGCCTTCGTTTTAGATACGCAGTATTTT	CASSPPQAFVLDTQYF
TRBV7-2	.	.	TRBJ2-2	TGTGCCAGCAGTCGCACTATGGGCACCGGGGAGCTGTTTTTT	CASSRTMGTGELFF
TRBV7-3	.	once	TRBJ2-6	TGTGCCAGCAGCCTACGGAGTTCGATCTCTGGGGCCAACGTCCTGACTTTC	CASSLRSSISGANVLTF
TRBV9	TRBD1	.	TRBJ2-7	TGTGCCAGCAGCGTAGAGGACAGGCTCGGCGAGCAGTACTTC	CASSVEDRLGEQYF
TRBV5-3	.	.	TRBJ2-7	TGTGCCAGAAGCCACGAGGCGGTGGGTTACGAGCAGTACTTC	CARSHEAVGYEQYF
TRBV7-9	.	.	TRBJ2-7	TGTGCCAGCAGCCTAAACTCCTACGAGCAGTACTTC	CASSLNSYEQYF
TRBV6-6	.	few	TRBJ1-2	TGTGCCAGCAGTTACCCCGGGATCAACTATGGCTACACCTTC	CASSYPGINYGYTF
TRBV27	.	.	TRBJ1-2	TGTGCCAGCAGTTTACGGGACAATAACTATGGCTACACCTTC	CASSLRDNNYGYTF
TRBV5-6	.	.	TRBJ1-2	TGTGCCAGCAGCTTGATAACCGGCGGTGGCTACACCTTC	CASSLITGGGYTF
TRBV27	TRBD1	.	TRBJ1-1	TGTGCCAGCAGTTTTGGGCCAGGGGGAGTGAGGACTGAAGCTTTCTTT	CASSFGPGGVRTEAFF
TRBV18	.	.	TRBJ1-2	TGTGCCAGCACAAACATCGCCAAACAGGTTCCTAACTATGGCTACACCTTC	CASTNIAKQVPNYGYTF
TRBV5-6	.	.	TRBJ2-5	TGTGCCAGCAGCTTTGGGACTTTCCAAGAGACCCAGTACTTC	CASSFGTFQETQYF
TRBV11-3	.	.	TRBJ1-6	TGTGCCAGCAGCTCGGACGGGGGGCCCTATAATTCACCCCTCCACTTT	CASSSDGGPYNSPLHF
TRBV6-4	TRBD2	.	TRBJ2-3	TGTGCCAGCAGTGACTCCGGGGGGGGAACAAATACGCAGTATTTT	CASSDSGGGTNTQYF
TRBV27	.	.	TRBJ2-7	TGTGCCAGCAGATCCCAGGCGGGGGCCTCCTACGAGCAGTACTTC	CASRSQAGASYEQYF
TRBV4-3	.	.	TRBJ2-6	TGCGCCAGCAGCCAAGAGGAGAGCGTCCTGACTTTC	CASSQEESVLTF
TRBV14	TRBD1	.	TRBJ1-1	TGTGCCAGCAGCCAACACAGGGGCACTGAAGCTTTCTTT	CASSQHRGTEAFF
TRBV11-2	TRBD2	.	TRBJ2-5	TGTGCCAGCAGCTTCCTAGCGGGAGAAGAGACCCAGTACTTC	CASSFLAGEETQYF
TRBV25-1	.	.	TRBJ1-2	TGTGCCAGCACCCAGGGCCTACCCTATGGCTACACCTTC	CASTQGLPYGYTF
TRBV2	.	.	TRBJ1-6	TGTGCCAGCATGAGGGTGTCATCACCCCTCCACTTT	CASMRVSSPLHF
TRBV11-3	.	.	TRBJ1-1	TGTGCCAGCAGCTTCCCAGGGGCCCCTGAAGCTTTCTTT	CASSFPGAPEAFF
TRBV7-9	TRBD1	.	TRBJ2-1	TGTGCCAGCAGCGAGTGGGACAGGGGGCGGAATGAGCAGTTCTTC	CASSEWDRGRNEQFF
TRBV2	TRBD1	.	TRBJ1-4	TGTGCCAGCAGGGCTGGGACAGGGACTAATGAAAAACTGTTTTTT	CASRAGTGTNEKLFF
TRBV5-1	.	once	TRBJ2-7	TGCGCCAGCAGCCGGTCCGCAGGGACACCTTCCTACGAGCAGTACTTC	CASSRSAGTPSYEQYF
TRBV30	.	.	TRBJ2-7	TGTGCCTGGAGTGTGCCCCCTAAGCGGAGCCTCTACGAGCAGTACTTC	CAWSVPPKRSLYEQYF
TRBV18	TRBD1	.	TRBJ1-2	TGTGCCAGCTCGCCACGTCTGGACAGGGGAGTGGGTGGCTACACCTTC	CASSPRLDRGVGGYTF
TRBV7-3	TRBD2	.	TRBJ2-3	TGTGCCAGCAGCTTACGGCGGGGGGCTGGGGATACGCAGTATTTT	CASSLRRGAGDTQYF
TRBV10-3	.	.	TRBJ1-1	TGTGCCATCAGTGAGTCACAGGGACCGAACACTGAAGCTTTCTTT	CAISESQGPNTEAFF
TRBV7-3	.	.	TRBJ2-5	TGTGCCAGCAGCTTAAGTACCCGGGGAGAGACCCAGTACTTC	CASSLSTRGETQYF
TRBV6-4	TRBD1	.	TRBJ2-1	TGTGCCAGCAGTCCCGGGACAGGGGGGACTGAGCAGTTCTTC	CASSPGTGGTEQFF
TRBV7-6	.	.	TRBJ1-5	TGTGCCAGCAGCTTGGGGGGTCTTCAGCCCCAGCATTTT	CASSLGGLQPQHF
TRBV30	.	.	TRBJ1-5	TGTGCCTGGAGGGCCCCTTCGGGGCCCCAGCATTTT	CAWRAPSGPQHF
TRBV5-1	TRBD1	.	TRBJ1-2	TGCGCCAGCAGCTTAACCGGGACAGGGGGCAATATCTATGGCTACACCTTC	CASSLTGTGGNIYGYTF